What follows are 8 T cell receptor beta chains derived from one specimen sequenced in a study of blood T cell repertoires in COVID-19. Here immunoSEQ multiplex PCR was the method, and the copy in TCRdb shows in-frame clones only, minus some. The sample records 150,000 to 200,000 clones, roughly nine tenths being singletons. Sequencing input: peripheral blood. These receptors came from a woman in her thirties with active or convalescent COVID-19.

The chain uses TRBV2 and TRBJ1-6, with 10 bases that match TRBD1. The junction had 6 bases not matched to a gene; V was cut back by 11 bases and J by 8 bases. The CDR3 has 13 amino acids. CDR1 is SNHLY and CDR2 is FYNNEI in the germline V gene. The CDR3 protein is CARAGQGHSPLHF. Here the CDR3 DNA reads TGTGCCCGCGCGGGACAGGGGCATTCACCCCTCCACTTT.

The rearrangement links TRBV6-5 to TRBJ2-2, with D possibly being TRBD1 (5 bases). V was clipped by 7 bases and J by 2 bases, with 11 bases between them. Germline CDR1 is MNHEY and CDR2 is SVGAGI. CDR3 size: 14 residues. The CDR3 DNA is TGTGCCAGCACACGGACACCAAACACCGGGGAGCTGTTTTTT. Translation gives CASTRTPNTGELFF.

The chain recombines TRBV19 with TRBJ1-1, with D perhaps matching TRBD1 (6 bases). Germline V gene data show CDR1 as LNHDA and CDR2 as SQIVND (reference sequence). This CDR3 has 16 amino acids. The V gene lost 4 bases and the J gene lost 0 bases, with 15 bases spanning the gap. In DNA, the CDR3 is TGTGCCAGTAGTAGCCCCATAACAGGGCTGAACACTGAAGCTTTCTTT. This sequence encodes CASSSPITGLNTEAFF.

The CDR3 DNA sequence: TGTGCCAGCACCTCCTCGGGACAGGGGGCTTCCAATCAGCCCCAGCATTTT. It specifies CASTSSGQGASNQPQHF. This chain links TRBV28 with TRBJ1-5, with 12 bases identical to TRBD1. This CDR3 is 17 amino acids long. Germline V lookup: CDR1 MDHEN, CDR2 SYDVKM. The trim removed 7 bases at V and 3 bases at J, leaving 10 bases unmatched. The full variable domain, completed using reference TRBV28 and TRBJ1-5, is DVKVTQSSRYLVKRTGEKVFLECVQDMDHENMFWYRQDPGLGLRLIYFSYDVKMKEKGDIPEGYSVSREKKERFSLILESASTNQTSMYLCASTSSGQGASNQPQHFGDGTRLSIL.

The J gene is TRBJ1-2, the V gene TRBV10-3; TRBD1 might be the D (5 bases). Germline V lookup: CDR1 ENHRY, CDR2 SYGVKD. CDR3 size: 11 residues. Trimming shortened V by 6 bases and J by 8 bases, and 10 bases separated the two germline ends. CDR3 sequence: CAISQGEGYTF. CDR3 coding DNA: TGTGCCATCAGCCAAGGGGAAGGCTACACCTTC.

The gene calls are TRBV9 and TRBJ2-5; TRBD2 agrees at 9 bases. From germline, CDR1 is SGDLS and CDR2 YYNGEE. V shed 0 bases and J 5 bases; nucleotides not matched to a gene: 5. The CDR3 loop spans 15 amino acids. DNA for the CDR3: TGTGCCAGCAGCGTAGGGCCTAGCGGGATGGAGACCCAGTACTTC. As protein: CASSVGPSGMETQYF.

This clone was found once. The CDR3 is CASSPTGAAYEQYF. In DNA, the CDR3 is TGTGCCAGCTCGCCGACAGGGGCAGCCTACGAGCAGTACTTC. This rearrangement joins TRBV18 to TRBJ2-7, with 8 bases aligning to TRBD1. Trimming removed 6 bases from V and 2 bases from J; junction bases left unmatched: 6. CDR3 size: 14 residues. The germline gives CDR1 KGHSH, CDR2 LQKENI.

The chain is built from TRBV7-2 and TRBJ2-2, with 7 bases identical to TRBD2. CDR1 is SGHTA and CDR2 is FQGNSA in the germline V gene. V lost 1 base and J lost 1; bases outside the gene matches: 3. CDR3 length equals 16 residues. DNA for the CDR3: TGTGCCAGCAGCTTAGTCCCGGGGGGGAACACCGGGGAGCTGTTTTTT. This codes for CASSLVPGGNTGELFF.